This TCR beta chain was retrieved from a study of human T cells and chemical hapten exposure. TCRdb ran MiXCR on the RACE reads and lists one entry per CDR3 protein. The data contain more than 95,000 distinct CDR3 sequences, nearly 35% of them seen just once; the ten biggest clones take up roughly 2.6%. Specified time point: patch test 3, about 24 weeks after DPC sensitization. Treatment in this sample: therapeutic diphenylcyclopropenone sensitization with weekly scalp DPC. This clonotype showed up just a few times. The CDR3 is 15 amino acids. Germline CDR1 reads LGHDT; CDR2 reads YNNKEL (reference sequence). Trimming stripped 4 bases from V and 0 bases from J, with 11 bases between.

The rearrangement joins TRBV3-1 to TRBJ2-3; TRBD2 is a possible D gene (5 bases). The TCR originated in a man aged 40-50 years with alopecia areata. Some clones in this sample may be carry-over from other donors' samples. Sequencing was performed on whole blood, taken in connection with sensitization to the hapten diphenylcyclopropenone (DPC). This CDR3 is CASSLSGGSTDTQYF. CDR3 DNA sequence: TGTGCCAGCAGCCTTTCTGGCGGGAGCACAGATACGCAGTATTTT.